The 21 T cell receptor beta chains given below trace back to one sample, sequenced in a study of control samples from healthy donors and cancer patients. The data were produced by immunoSEQ multiplex PCR, yet TCRdb's version contains in-frame clones alone and is incomplete. The repertoire holds roughly 140,000 clones, with more than 85% as singletons. Sequencing was done on a sample of blood. These receptors came from a man aged 45-60 years in good health.

This clone occurred a few times. The chain has TRBV4-1 and TRBJ1-5; D perhaps matches TRBD1 (5 bases). The length of the CDR3 is 14 residues. From germline, CDR1 is MGHRA and CDR2 YSYEKL. Trimming took off 1 base at V and 5 bases at J, with 9 bases between the two ends. The CDR3: CASSQVQGDQPQHF. CDR3 in DNA: TGCGCCAGCAGCCAAGTTCAGGGTGATCAGCCCCAGCATTTT.

This clone is a singleton in its sample. The chain joins TRBV28 to TRBJ1-2; D is unresolved. This CDR3 is built from 11 residues. Trimming took 2 bases from V and 7 from J, leaving 5 bases between them. Germline lookup yields CDR1 MDHEN and CDR2 SYDVKM. The CDR3 sequence: CASSLESGYTF. The CDR3 region has the DNA TGTGCCAGCAGTTTAGAGAGTGGCTACACCTTC.

This sequence joins TRBV6-5 and TRBJ2-5, with no clear D. The CDR3 spans 10 residues. V lost 6 bases and J 3 bases, leaving 2 bases between the germline ends. Germline CDR1 reads MNHEY; CDR2 reads SVGAGI. The CDR3 bases are TGTGCCAGCAGAGAAGAGACCCAGTACTTC. It encodes CASREETQYF.

This rearrangement joins TRBV4-1 to TRBJ1-6; D unclear. Germline CDR1 and CDR2: MGHRA and YSYEKL. With 3 bases removed from V and 10 bases from J, the gap between germline ends came to 7 bases. CDR3 length: 12 residues. The DNA of the CDR3 is TGCGCCAGCAGCCAGGCCTCCTCACCCCTCCACTTT. Translated: CASSQASSPLHF.

This chain connects TRBV5-1 to TRBJ2-5; tentatively, D is TRBD1 (5 bases). V lost 0 bases and J lost 5, with 11 bases in between. CDR3 length equals 14 residues. Germline V gives CDR1 SGHRS, CDR2 YFSETQ. The CDR3 bases are TGCGCCAGCAGCTTGGCGGCAGGGCGGGAGACCCAGTACTTC. Its translation: CASSLAAGRETQYF.

The count of this clone is one. The chain links TRBV15 to TRBJ1-5; 8 nucleotides agree with TRBD1. V trimming: 3 bases; J trimming: 3 bases; junction bases outside the gene matches: 1. CDR1 is LNHNV and CDR2 is YYDKDF in the germline V gene (reference sequence). This CDR3 has 14 amino acids. The CDR3 loop is CATSRDRANQPQHF. The CDR3 coding sequence is TGTGCCACCAGCAGGGACAGGGCCAATCAGCCCCAGCATTTT.

The chain recombines TRBV4-1 with TRBJ2-5; a possible D gene is TRBD2 (5 bases). Trimming pared 1 base from V and 0 bases from J, leaving 9 bases between. CDR1 and CDR2 from the germline V gene are MGHRA and YSYEKL. The CDR3 totals 15 residues. This chain's CDR3 is CASSQGTLDQETQYF. The CDR3 DNA follows: TGCGCCAGCAGCCAAGGGACTTTGGACCAAGAGACCCAGTACTTC.

The rearrangement uses TRBV11-3 and TRBJ2-2, with unresolved D. CDR3 length: 13 residues. Trimming cost V 0 bases and J 7 bases, with 6 bases left between them. From germline, CDR1 is SGHNT and CDR2 YENEEA. CDR3 in amino acids: CASSLDLVGELFF. The CDR3 DNA is TGTGCCAGCAGCTTAGATCTGGTCGGGGAGCTGTTTTTT.

This clone appeared a single time. The chain is built from TRBV6-5 and TRBJ2-5, with TRBD2 matching 11 bases. Germline CDR1 is MNHEY and CDR2 is SVGAGI. The V segment lost 7 bases and the J segment 4 bases; nucleotides outside the gene matches: 2. The CDR3 is made up of 13 amino acids. CDR3 residues: CASKGLAGETQYF. The CDR3, as DNA: TGTGCCAGCAAAGGACTAGCGGGAGAGACCCAGTACTTC.

In DNA, the CDR3 is TGCGCCAGCAGCCAAGATCTTGGGGCAGCCAGCGGGAGCCCCTACGAGCAGTACTTC. As protein: CASSQDLGAASGSPYEQYF. The chain carries TRBV4-1 and TRBJ2-7, with 8 bases matching TRBD2. Germline values: CDR1 MGHRA, CDR2 YSYEKL. The J segment lost 2 bases and the V segment lost 0 bases, leaving 15 bases of the junction unmatched. This CDR3 is 19 amino acids long.

This sequence joins TRBV19 and TRBJ1-5; possible D gene TRBD1, 6 bases. The germline gives CDR1 LNHDA, CDR2 SQIVND (reference sequence). The CDR3 consists of 17 residues. The V gene lost 10 bases and the J gene lost 3 bases, with 25 bases spanning the gap. CDR3 residues: CATSERGWDRVNQPQHF. The CDR3 DNA reads as TGTGCCACCTCCGAGAGGGGGTGGGATAGGGTCAATCAGCCCCAGCATTTT.

The chain joins TRBV24-1 to TRBJ1-5; no firm D call. With 6 bases removed from V and 4 bases from J, the gap between germline ends came to 9 bases. The CDR3 is 13 residues long. Germline V CDR1 and CDR2: KGHDR, SFDVKD. CDR3 sequence (DNA): TGTGCCACCAGTACGCAGCGTAATCAGCCCCAGCATTTT. Protein product: CATSTQRNQPQHF.

This clone was counted once. The gene calls are TRBV19 and TRBJ1-4; no definite D call. From germline, CDR1 is LNHDA and CDR2 SQIVND (reference sequence). The V and J ends lost 5 bases and 10 bases respectively, with 17 bases between them. This CDR3 is built from 14 residues. DNA for the CDR3: TGTGCCAGTAGTGTCAGGAGGCCGGAGGGAAAACTGTTTTTT. This sequence encodes CASSVRRPEGKLFF.

The chain couples TRBV7-2 to TRBJ2-3, with D possibly being TRBD2 (7 bases). The CDR3 contains 10 residues. Germline V gene data show CDR1 as SGHTA and CDR2 as FQGNSA. Trimming removed 10 bases from V and 8 bases from J, with 10 bases in between. The CDR3 protein is CATGGATQYF. CDR3 in DNA: TGTGCCACTGGGGGGGCTACGCAGTATTTT.

The CDR3 loop reads CASSISRGGYGYTF. For the CDR3, the DNA is TGTGCCAGTAGTATTTCCAGGGGAGGCTATGGCTACACCTTC. V gene TRBV19 combines with J gene TRBJ1-2; D is perhaps TRBD1 (6 bases). The CDR3 is 14 residues long. The germline V gene encodes CDR1 LNHDA and CDR2 SQIVND (reference sequence). Trimming cost V 3 bases and J 4 bases, with 12 bases left between them. Full variable domain (outside the CDR3, taken from reference TRBV19 and TRBJ1-2): DGGITQSPKYLFRKEGQNVTLSCEQNLNHDAMYWYRQDPGQGLRLIYYSQIVNDFQKGDIAEGYSVSREKKESFPLTVTSAQKNPTAFYLCASSISRGGYGYTFGSGTRLTVV.

V usage is TRBV19 and J usage is TRBJ1-2; 9 bases line up with TRBD1. Germline V gene data show CDR1 as LNHDA and CDR2 as SQIVND (reference sequence). The CDR3 sequence is 15 residues long. The V gene end was trimmed by 4 bases and the J gene end by 8 bases; junction bases not matched to a gene: 11. CDR3 sequence reads: CASSTYSGTGNGYTF. In DNA form, the CDR3 reads TGTGCCAGTAGTACCTATTCCGGGACAGGGAACGGCTACACCTTC.

The chain links TRBV19 to TRBJ2-7, with 10 bases matching TRBD1. V was pared by 6 bases and J by 5 bases, with 13 bases of the junction left unmatched. There are 16 residues in the CDR3. Germline assignment: CDR1 LNHDA and CDR2 SQIVND (reference sequence). The CDR3 coding sequence is TGTGCCAGTAGCACCCGGACAGGGGGAGCACCCGACGAGCAGTACTTC. Residues: CASSTRTGGAPDEQYF. The variable domain in full, completed from reference TRBV19 and TRBJ2-7, reads DGGITQSPKYLFRKEGQNVTLSCEQNLNHDAMYWYRQDPGQGLRLIYYSQIVNDFQKGDIAEGYSVSREKKESFPLTVTSAQKNPTAFYLCASSTRTGGAPDEQYFGPGTRLTVT.

The chain uses TRBV3-1 (or the pseudogene TRBV3-2) and TRBJ1-1; weak D call: TRBD1 (5 bases). CDR3 length: 15 amino acids. V was cut by 3 bases and J by 10 bases, with 21 bases left in between. Germline lookup yields CDR1 LGHDT and CDR2 YNNKEL (reference sequence). The CDR3 protein is CASSHSWTPKVGAFF. The CDR3 DNA reads TGTGCCAGCAGCCATTCCTGGACACCCAAGGTTGGAGCTTTCTTT.

J is TRBJ2-5 and V is TRBV5-5, with 9 positions matching TRBD1. V lost 5 bases to trimming and J lost 4 bases; unmatched junction nucleotides: 12. Germline V lookup: CDR1 SGHKS, CDR2 YYEKEE (reference sequence). The CDR3 is made up of 16 amino acids. The CDR3 DNA reads TGTGCCAGCAGACGGGCCGGGACAGGGAGGGGAGAGACCCAGTACTTC. As protein: CASRRAGTGRGETQYF. The whole variable domain, filled in from reference TRBV5-5 and TRBJ2-5, reads DAGVTQSPTHLIKTRGQQVTLRCSPISGHKSVSWYQQVLGQGPQFIFQYYEKEERGRGNFPDRFSARQFPNYSSELNVNALLLGDSALYLCASRRAGTGRGETQYFGPGTRLLVL.

This clone showed up just once. The CDR3 region has the DNA TGTGCCACCTCCGGGACTAACGCCTACAATGAGCAGTTCTTC. This translates into CATSGTNAYNEQFF. The chain carries TRBV27 and TRBJ2-1; TRBD2 matches at 7 bases. Germline V gene data show CDR1 as MNHEY and CDR2 as SMNVEV (reference sequence). This CDR3 has 14 residues. J gave up 2 bases and V 10 bases, and 8 bases lay outside the gene matches.

The V call is TRBV9, the J call TRBJ2-3; D is perhaps TRBD2 (5 bases). The CDR3 is 13 amino acids. Germline-derived CDR1 and CDR2 are SGDLS and YYNGEE. Trimming took off 6 bases at V and 0 bases at J, with 8 bases between the two ends. In nucleotides, the CDR3 is TGTGCCAGCAAGGGCGGGAGCACAGATACGCAGTATTTT. Translation gives CASKGGSTDTQYF. Together with reference TRBV9 and TRBJ2-3, the CDR3 gives the full variable domain: DSGVTQTPKHLITATGQRVTLRCSPRSGDLSVYWYQQSLDQGLQFLIQYYNGEERAKGNILERFSAQQFPDLHSELNLSSLELGDSALYFCASKGGSTDTQYFGPGTRLTVL.